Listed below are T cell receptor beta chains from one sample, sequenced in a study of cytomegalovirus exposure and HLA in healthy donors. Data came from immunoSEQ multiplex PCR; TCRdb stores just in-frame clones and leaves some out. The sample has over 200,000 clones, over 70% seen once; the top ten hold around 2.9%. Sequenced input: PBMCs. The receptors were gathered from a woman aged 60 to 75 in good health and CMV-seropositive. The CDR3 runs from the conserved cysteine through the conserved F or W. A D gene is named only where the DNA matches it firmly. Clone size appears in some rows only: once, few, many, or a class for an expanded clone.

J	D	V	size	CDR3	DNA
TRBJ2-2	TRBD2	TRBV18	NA	CASSPFDRGDHTGELFF	TGTGCCAGCTCACCATTTGACCGGGGGGACCACACCGGGGAGCTGTTTTTT
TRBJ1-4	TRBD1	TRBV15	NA	CATSRRRDRGEKLFF	TGTGCCACCAGCAGGCGCCGGGACAGGGGTGAAAAACTGTTTTTT
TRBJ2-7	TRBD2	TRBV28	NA	CASSSPNSGGSYEQYF	TGTGCCAGCAGTTCGCCCAATAGCGGGGGTTCCTACGAGCAGTACTTC
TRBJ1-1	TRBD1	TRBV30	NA	CAWRRDRGTEAFF	TGTGCCTGGAGACGGGACAGGGGCACTGAAGCTTTCTTT
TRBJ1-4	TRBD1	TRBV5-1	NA	CASSLAGTGRVTNEKLFF	TGCGCCAGCAGCTTGGCCGGGACAGGGAGGGTCACTAATGAAAAACTGTTTTTT
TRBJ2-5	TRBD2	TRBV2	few	CADSPLAGGPQETQYF	TGTGCAGACAGCCCCCTAGCGGGAGGGCCCCAAGAGACCCAGTACTTC
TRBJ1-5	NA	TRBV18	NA	CASSPGQNRNQPQHF	TGTGCCAGCTCACCTGGACAAAATAGAAATCAGCCCCAGCATTTT
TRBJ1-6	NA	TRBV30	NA	CAWSAEAISPLHF	TGTGCCTGGAGCGCGGAAGCGATTTCACCCCTCCACTTT
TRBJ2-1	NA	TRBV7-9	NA	CSSSFGENRKLF	TGTTCCAGCAGCTTCGGGGAGAACAGAAAGCTCTTC
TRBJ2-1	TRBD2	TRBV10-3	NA	CAIRNLAGGPNEQFF	TGTGCCATCCGCAACCTAGCGGGAGGGCCTAATGAGCAGTTCTTC
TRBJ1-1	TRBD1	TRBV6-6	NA	CASSWTGGGNTEAFF	TGTGCCAGCAGCTGGACAGGGGGCGGAAACACTGAAGCTTTCTTT
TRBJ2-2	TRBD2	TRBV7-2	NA	CASSRRAGGVNTGELFF	TGTGCCAGCAGCCGGAGGGCGGGAGGGGTTAACACCGGGGAGCTGTTTTTT
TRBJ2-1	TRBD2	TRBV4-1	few	CASSQLSGGAYNEQFF	TGCGCCAGCAGCCAATTAAGCGGGGGGGCCTACAATGAGCAGTTCTTC
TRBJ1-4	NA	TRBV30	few	CAWSLPFPTNEKLFF	TGTGCCTGGAGTCTTCCGTTTCCAACTAATGAAAAACTGTTTTTT
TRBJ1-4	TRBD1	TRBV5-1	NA	CASRPSQGAGGEKLFF	TGCGCCAGCAGACCTAGCCAGGGGGCCGGCGGTGAAAAACTGTTTTTT
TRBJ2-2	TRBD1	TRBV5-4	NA	CASSLPGQGMSGGELFF	TGTGCCAGCAGCTTACCCGGACAGGGGATGTCTGGCGGGGAGCTGTTTTTT
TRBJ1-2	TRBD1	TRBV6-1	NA	CASSPRTGANYGYTF	TGTGCCAGCAGTCCTCGGACAGGGGCCAACTATGGCTACACCTTC
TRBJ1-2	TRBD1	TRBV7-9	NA	CASSLPTGGQGEAYGYTF	TGTGCCAGCAGCTTACCCACGGGAGGACAGGGGGAGGCCTATGGCTACACCTTC
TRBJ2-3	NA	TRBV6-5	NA	CASSYVRSERMATQYF	TGTGCCAGCAGTTACGTCAGAAGTGAAAGAATGGCAACGCAGTATTTT
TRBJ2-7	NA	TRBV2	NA	CASRPGAREYEQYF	TGTGCCAGCCGCCCGGGGGCGCGGGAGTACGAGCAGTACTTC
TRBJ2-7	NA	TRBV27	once	CASSYSAESEQYF	TGTGCCAGCAGTTACTCGGCGGAGTCCGAGCAGTACTTC
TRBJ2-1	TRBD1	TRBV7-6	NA	CASSSPDRENEQFF	TGTGCCAGCAGCTCCCCTGACAGGGAGAATGAGCAGTTCTTC
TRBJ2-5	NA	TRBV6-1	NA	CASSPAGQETQYF	TGTGCCAGCAGTCCAGCGGGCCAAGAGACCCAGTACTTC
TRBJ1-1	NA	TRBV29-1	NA	CSVVVARGTYRNTEAFF	TGCAGCGTTGTCGTAGCCAGGGGAACCTACCGGAACACTGAAGCTTTCTTT